The T cell receptor beta chain described here comes from a study of blood T cell repertoires in COVID-19. This table comes from immunoSEQ multiplex PCR, and its TCRdb copy is limited to in-frame clones, with some not included. The table has 30,000 to 40,000 clones, 70% to 90% seen once. The CDR3 loop spans 18 amino acids. After removal of 0 bases from V and 5 bases from J, the junction contained 9 bases not matched to a gene. Germline V lookup: CDR1 LGHNA, CDR2 YNFKEQ. This clonotype originated in a human donor in a cohort sampled during active COVID-19. This chain uses TRBV4-2 with TRBJ2-5, with 13 bases lining up with TRBD2. Material: peripheral blood. The CDR3 loop is CASSQELAGGPGGETQYF. The CDR3 DNA reads TGTGCCAGCAGCCAAGAACTAGCGGGGGGGCCGGGAGGTGAGACCCAGTACTTC.